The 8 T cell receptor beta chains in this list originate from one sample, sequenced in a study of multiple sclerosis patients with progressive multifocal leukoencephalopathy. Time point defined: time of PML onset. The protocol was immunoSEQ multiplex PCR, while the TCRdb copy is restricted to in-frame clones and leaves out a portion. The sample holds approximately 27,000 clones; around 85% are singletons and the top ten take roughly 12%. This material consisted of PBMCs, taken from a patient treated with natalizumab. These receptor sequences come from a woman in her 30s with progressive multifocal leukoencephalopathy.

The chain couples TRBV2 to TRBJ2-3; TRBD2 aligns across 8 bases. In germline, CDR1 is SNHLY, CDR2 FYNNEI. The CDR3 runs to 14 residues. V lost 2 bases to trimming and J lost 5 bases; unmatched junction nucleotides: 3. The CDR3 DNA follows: TGTGCCAGCAGTGAAAGCCTAGCGGGAGATACGCAGTATTTT. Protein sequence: CASSESLAGDTQYF.

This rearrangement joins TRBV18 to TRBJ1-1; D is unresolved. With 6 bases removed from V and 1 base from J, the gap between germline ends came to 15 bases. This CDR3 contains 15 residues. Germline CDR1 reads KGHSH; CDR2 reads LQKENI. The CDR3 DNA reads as TGTGCCAGCTCTTCTTCCTTGGTTTCGAACACTGAAGCTTTCTTT. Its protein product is CASSSSLVSNTEAFF.

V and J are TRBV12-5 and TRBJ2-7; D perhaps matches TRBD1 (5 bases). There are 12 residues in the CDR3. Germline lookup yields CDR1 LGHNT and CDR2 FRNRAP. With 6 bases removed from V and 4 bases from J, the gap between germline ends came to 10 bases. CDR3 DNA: TGTGCTAGTGGACTACAGGATTACGAGCAGTACTTC. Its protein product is CASGLQDYEQYF.

As DNA, the CDR3 is TGTGCCAGCAGCTTAACCGTGGGGAGTAATCAGCCCCAGCATTTT. This codes for CASSLTVGSNQPQHF. This chain links TRBV11-2 with TRBJ1-5, with D unresolved. Germline-derived CDR1 and CDR2 are SGHAT and FQNNGV. V was pared by 2 bases and J by 4 bases, with 12 bases between. The CDR3 length is 15 residues.

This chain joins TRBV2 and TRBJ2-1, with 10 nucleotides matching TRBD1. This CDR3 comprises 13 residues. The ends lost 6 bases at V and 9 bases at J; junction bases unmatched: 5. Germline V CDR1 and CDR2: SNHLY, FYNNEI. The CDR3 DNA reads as TGTGCCAGCAGAGGACAGGGGGATGGTGAGCAGTTCTTC. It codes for CASRGQGDGEQFF.

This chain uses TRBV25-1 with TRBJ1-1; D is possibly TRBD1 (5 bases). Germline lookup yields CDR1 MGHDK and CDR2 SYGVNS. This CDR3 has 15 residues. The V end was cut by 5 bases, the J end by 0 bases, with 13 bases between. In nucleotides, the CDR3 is TGTGCCAGCAGTCCACCGGGACGGATGAACACTGAAGCTTTCTTT. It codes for CASSPPGRMNTEAFF.

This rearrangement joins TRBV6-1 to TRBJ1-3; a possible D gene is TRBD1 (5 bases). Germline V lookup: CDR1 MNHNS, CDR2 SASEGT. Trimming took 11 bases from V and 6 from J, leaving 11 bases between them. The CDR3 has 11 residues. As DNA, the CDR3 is TGTGCCGCCGGGGCGGAAAACACCATATATTTT. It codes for CAAGAENTIYF.

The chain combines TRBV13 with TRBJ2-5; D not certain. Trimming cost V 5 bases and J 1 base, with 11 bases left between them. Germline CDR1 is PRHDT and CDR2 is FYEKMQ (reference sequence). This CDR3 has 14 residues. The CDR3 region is CASSLRLVQETQYF. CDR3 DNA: TGTGCCAGCAGCCTACGGTTGGTCCAAGAGACCCAGTACTTC.